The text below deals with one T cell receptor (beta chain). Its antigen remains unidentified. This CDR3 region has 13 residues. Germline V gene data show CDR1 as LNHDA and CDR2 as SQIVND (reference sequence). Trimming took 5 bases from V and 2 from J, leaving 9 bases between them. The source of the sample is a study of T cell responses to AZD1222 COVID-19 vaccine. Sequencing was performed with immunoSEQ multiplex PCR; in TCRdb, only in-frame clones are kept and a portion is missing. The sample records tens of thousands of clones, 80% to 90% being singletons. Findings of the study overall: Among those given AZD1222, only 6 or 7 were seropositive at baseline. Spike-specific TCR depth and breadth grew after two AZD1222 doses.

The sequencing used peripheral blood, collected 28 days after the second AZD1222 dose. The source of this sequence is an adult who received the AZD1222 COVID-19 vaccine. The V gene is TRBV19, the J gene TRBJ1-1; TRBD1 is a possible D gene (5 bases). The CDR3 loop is CASSRQKNTEAFF. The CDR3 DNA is TGTGCCAGTAGTCGACAGAAAAACACTGAAGCTTTCTTT.